This T cell receptor beta chain was recovered during a study of cytomegalovirus exposure and HLA in healthy donors. The CDR3 is made up of 18 amino acids. Germline V CDR1 and CDR2: LGHNA, YSLEER. The germline V and J ends were trimmed by 1 base and 0 bases, with 13 bases remaining between them. The PCR used 60 Vbeta and 13 Jbeta primers. TCRdb's copy holds only in-frame clones and misses some; the assay was immunoSEQ multiplex PCR. The table records over 95,000 clones, approximately 80% of them present only once. The chain combines TRBV4-3 with TRBJ2-6, with TRBD2 as a possible D gene (6 bases). This TCR was recovered from a man aged 40-55 years in good health and CMV-seropositive. Sequencing used PBMCs. CDR3: CASSQARDLSSGANVLTF. In DNA, the CDR3 is TGCGCCAGCAGCCAAGCGCGGGACCTATCCTCTGGGGCCAACGTCCTGACTTTC.